The 2 T cell receptor beta chains listed next were all sequenced from one sample in a study of blood T cells in healthy people across ages. A second roughly 6 to 11 cycle PCR used barcoded and J-beta primers. TCRdb fed the 5' RACE reads into MiXCR, producing one record per CDR3 protein. The data show about 930,000 distinct CDR3 sequences, 25% to 35% seen once. Another study also made use of these data, one on T cells of mothers and their children.

Sequenced material: blood. Receptor source: a woman aged 40 to 50 in good health.

V is TRBV18 and J is TRBJ2-3; 7 nucleotides match TRBD1. The germline gives CDR1 KGHSH, CDR2 LQKENI. Unmatched junction bases numbered 6, after V lost 6 bases and J lost 0 bases. The CDR3 sequence is 15 residues long. The CDR3 spells CASSGQTASTDTQYF. In DNA form, the CDR3 reads TGTGCCAGCTCGGGACAGACAGCAAGCACAGATACGCAGTATTTT.

This clonotype was picked up a small number of times. The V call is TRBV13, the J call TRBJ2-1; TRBD2 matches at 8 bases. The CDR3 sequence is 15 residues long. The V gene's germline CDR1 is PRHDT and CDR2 FYEKMQ (reference sequence). Germline trimming cut 5 bases from V and 2 bases from J; bases unmatched to any gene: 5. CDR3 coding DNA: TGTGCCAGCAGCCTTAGCGGGGACCCCTACAATGAGCAGTTCTTC. Its protein is CASSLSGDPYNEQFF.